What follows is one T cell receptor beta chain and its context. There is no known antigen for this receptor. Base qualities are missing; no much larger clone stands one base away. V is clipped by 5 bases and J by 7 bases, and the sequence between their germline boundaries is 17 bases long. CDR1 and CDR2, per the germline V gene (reference sequence), are LNHDA and SQIVND. Including cysteine and phenylalanine, the CDR3 has 14 amino acids. Only CDR3 DNA remains: 42 bases, in frame from the first base. High-throughput TCR beta sequencing profiled peripheral blood CD8+ and CD4+ T cells from healthy donors, Susac syndrome patients and multiple sclerosis patients. Recently defined diagnostic criteria for definite or probable disease were met by the Susac syndrome patients. Bulk CD8+ and CD4+ T cells were purified magnetically by negative isolation, whereas CD8+ TEMRA cells were enriched by FACS. Blood was drawn into EDTA tubes, processed within 24 hours, and PBMCs were isolated by density gradient centrifugation. PBMCs destined for TCR sequencing were cryopreserved in liquid nitrogen and later thawed in a 37 °C water bath. Purity of sorted or isolated CD4+, CD8+ and CD8+ TEMRA cells was at least 90%.

RNA was extracted with the RNeasy kit and 0.5 to 1 ug was reverse transcribed using random hexamers. The immunoSEQ multiplex PCR assay, covering 54 Vbeta and 13 Jbeta segments, was used to amplify TCR beta CDR3 regions. PCR amplification bias was corrected by using a synthetic template baseline for primer optimization and computational correction. From the authors' description of their analysis: Reads were annotated to V, D and J genes according to IMGT and were analyzed with immunoSEQ Analyzer, with only productive sequences retained. Clonality was calculated as one minus the Shannon entropy normalized by log2 of the number of productive unique sequences. Public and private clones were assessed among the 100 most prevalent clones of each patient and control. A clone was defined as Susac-specific if it was absent from the healthy and MS cohorts, from about 1,100 published viral clones and from other ImmuneACCESS disease sequences. The public reads were reanalyzed by TCRdb: fastp trimming at Q25, MiXCR alignment, in-frame beta chains only. CDR3 protein sequences are deduplicated, and each keeps its most common genes and DNA. It is TCRdb's table, rather than the study itself, that gives the V and J calls and clone size. The sample includes about 190,000 distinct CDR3 sequences, with approximately 95% observed a single time. The ten largest clones capture roughly 0.15% of the sample.

This record comes from a study of CD8 T cells in Susac syndrome (dated by TCRdb to the late 2010s). Some background on the complete study: Among the sequenced Susac syndrome patients, five or six had clinically active disease and eight were in clinical remission. CD8+ T cell repertoire clonality was compared between 12 healthy donors, roughly 14 Susac syndrome patients and 15 multiple sclerosis patients. At blood withdrawal, Susac syndrome patients were therapy-naive, treated with corticosteroids (with IVIg additionally given to some), or treated with IVIg alone. Repertoire sequencing was used to test whether CD8+ T cell activation and differentiation in Susac syndrome was antigen driven. Study-level results and caveats: Roughly 15 and five Susac-specific public clones were found in the total CD8+ and CD8+ TEMRA repertoires, respectively. CD8+ repertoires in Susac syndrome showed clonal expansion, which was highest in CD8+ TEMRA cells and was greater in clinically active patients than in remitting patients. The TCR sequencing and HLA analysis was acknowledged to have included a relatively small number of individuals.

The sample was CD8+ T cells from PBMCs. The chain is encoded by TRBV19 joined to TRBJ1-1, with the D segment identity uncertain. This sequence originates from a human donor with Susac syndrome. CDR3 loop: CASSLRTELIEAFF. The nucleotides read TGTGCCAGTAGTCTAAGGACGGAACTAATTGAAGCTTTCTTT.